Shown below are 10 T cell receptor beta chains from a single sample sequenced in a study of T cells in Graves' hyperthyroidism and ophthalmopathy (dated by TCRdb to about 2019). The library was built by means of multiplex PCR. The sequencer listed for this sample is Illumina HiSeq 2000. The TCR beta CDR3 regions were amplified from RNA transcripts. A first-round RT-PCR of the TCR CDR3 used the HTBI primer set with the Qiagen OneStep RT-PCR kit. TCRdb took the public reads, trimmed them with fastp at Q25, ran MiXCR for clone calling and kept in-frame beta chains. All rows with the same CDR3 protein become a single entry with the most common DNA and genes. The sample data list roughly 93,000 distinct CDR3 sequences, and 51% of these were observed just once. The top ten clonotypes cover roughly 29% of the sample. The sequencing sample was made of blood. The source is a woman aged 35 to 49 with Graves' hyperthyroidism.

With regard to this clonotype: Germline is not matched at one junction end, which may reflect a read error. The chain recombines TRBV9 with TRBJ1-1; D might be TRBD1 (6 bases). This CDR3 is built from 12 residues. From germline, CDR1 is SGDLS and CDR2 YYNGEE. The CDR3 loop is CASSVGDTDAFF. The CDR3 bases are TGTGCCAGCAGCGTAGGGGACACTGACGCTTTCTTT.

The chain links TRBV2 to TRBJ1-6, with D possibly being TRBD1 (6 bases). V shed 6 bases and J shed 10 bases, with 22 bases lying between them. There are 16 residues in the CDR3. Germline CDR1 is SNHLY and CDR2 is FYNNEI. CDR3 sequence (DNA): TGTGCCAGCAGCTCCCTCGGGACAAGGGGAAGATCACCCCTCCACTTT. It encodes CASSSLGTRGRSPLHF.

There are a few counts of this clonotype. This rearrangement joins TRBV4-1 to TRBJ1-5; D is possibly TRBD1 (5 bases). V lost 2 bases and J 2 bases, leaving 19 bases between the germline ends. Per germline, CDR1 MGHRA and CDR2 YSYEKL. The CDR3 contains 18 residues. DNA for the CDR3: TGCGCCAGCAGCCAATCTCCCTGGGGGGGGAGAGGCAATCAGCCCCAGCATTTT. This encodes CASSQSPWGGRGNQPQHF.

This sequence joins TRBV12-3 or TRBV12-4 and TRBJ2-2; TRBD2 agrees at 7 bases. The V and J ends lost 7 bases and 8 bases, in that order; junction bases with no gene match: 7. CDR3 length equals 13 residues. CDR3 amino acids: CASTLARGGELFF. CDR3 coding DNA: TGTGCCAGCACCCTAGCGCGGGGGGGGGAGCTGTTTTTT.

This clonotype was seen at least ten times. The genes are TRBV7-8 and TRBJ2-7, with TRBD1 identical over 7 bases. The CDR3 is made up of 14 amino acids. In germline, CDR1 is SGHVS, CDR2 FQNEAQ. The V and J ends lost 6 bases and 8 bases, in that order; junction bases with no gene match: 13. The CDR3 loop is CASSSLDRTVQQYF. The DNA of the CDR3 is TGTGCCAGCAGTTCCCTGGACAGGACGGTTCAGCAGTACTTC.

This clonotype has ten or more counts. The chain couples TRBV6-5 to TRBJ1-5, with D perhaps TRBD1 (5 bases). This CDR3 spans 19 amino acids. Trimming removed 4 bases from V and 1 base from J, with 23 bases in between. Germline-derived CDR1 and CDR2 are MNHEY and SVGAGI. The CDR3 DNA follows: TGTGCCAGCAGTTCAGCCCCATACGCCAGGGTGGTGAGCAATCAGCCCCAGCATTTT. Residues: CASSSAPYARVVSNQPQHF.

Of note for this clonotype: This may come from a read error, since a much larger clone is one base off. CDR3 sequence (DNA): TGCAATGCTAGACCTACGCAGTATTTT. It translates to CNARPTQYF. The V gene is TRBV20-1, the J gene TRBJ2-3; D is ambiguous. The CDR3 consists of 9 residues. Germline V lookup: CDR1 DFQATT, CDR2 SNEGSKA (reference sequence).

Note on this clonotype: At one of its ends the junction is not consistent with the germline gene, which may arise from a read error. The V call is TRBV5-4, the J call TRBJ1-1; D is possibly TRBD1 (5 bases). Germline V gene data show CDR1 as SGHNT and CDR2 as YYREEE (reference sequence). CDR3 size: 13 residues. This CDR3 is CASSLGGNTGAFF. CDR3 coding DNA: TGTGCCAGCAGCTTGGGGGGGAACACTGGAGCTTTCTTT.

The rearrangement joins TRBV5-1 to TRBJ2-5; D unresolved. The CDR3 runs 14 residues. Trimming cost V 1 base and J 3 bases, with 10 bases left between them. Looked up from germline, CDR1 is SGHRS and CDR2 is YFSETQ. The CDR3 region is CASSLRQRKETQYF. The CDR3 DNA follows: TGCGCCAGCAGCTTGAGGCAGAGGAAAGAGACCCAGTACTTC.

This clonotype turned up a few times. This chain joins TRBV2 and TRBJ2-5, with D possibly matching TRBD2 (6 bases). The germline CDR1 and CDR2 sequences are SNHLY and FYNNEI. The V end lost 1 base, the J end lost 1 base, and 10 bases lay between the germline ends. The CDR3 has 15 residues. CDR3 sequence: CASSEVLAGQETQYF. Here the CDR3 DNA reads TGTGCCAGCAGTGAAGTACTAGCAGGCCAAGAGACCCAGTACTTC.